Here is one T cell receptor beta chain with its context. The CDR3 contains 15 residues. V lost 4 bases and J lost 3, with 13 bases in between. In germline, CDR1 is SGDLS, CDR2 YYNGEE. The data belong to a study of blood T cell repertoires in COVID-19. Original analysis: Reference gene primer amplification gave nucleated cell count estimates. The assay was immunoSEQ multiplex PCR, and TCRdb's table has in-frame clones only and misses some. V and J calls and clone size are those listed in that table; D and trimming were worked out from the DNA. The sample includes 140,000 or so clones, about 80% of them seen just once.

This TCR derives from a man aged 45-60 years who had recovered from COVID-19. The rearrangement joins TRBV9 to TRBJ2-2; TRBD1 might be the D (6 bases). The specimen sequenced was PBMCs or T cells enriched from blood (not recorded which). The CDR3 loop reads CASSPRAGDTGELFF. The CDR3 nucleotides are TGTGCCAGCAGCCCCCGGGCAGGGGACACCGGGGAGCTGTTTTTT.